This T cell receptor (beta chain) appears in the sequencing data of a study of blood T cell repertoires in COVID-19. Overall study: Samples of COVID-19 (acute and convalescent) were obtained from the United States, Italy and Spain.

Generated by immunoSEQ multiplex PCR, the TCRdb table keeps only in-frame clones and is missing some. This table holds about 210,000 clones, about four fifths found once. Trimming removed 5 bases from V and 6 bases from J; junction bases left unmatched: 8. This CDR3 comprises 15 residues. Germline V gives CDR1 MNHEY, CDR2 SVGEGT. The material sequenced was PBMCs or T cells enriched from blood (not recorded which). The chain recombines TRBV6-2 or TRBV6-3 with TRBJ1-5; TRBD1 matches 9 bases. The receptor was isolated from a woman between 45 and 60 years old with acute COVID-19. The CDR3 bases are TGTGCCAGCAGTCGGACAGGGGAGGGTGGTCAGCCCCAGCATTTT. Translated, it gives CASSRTGEGGQPQHF.